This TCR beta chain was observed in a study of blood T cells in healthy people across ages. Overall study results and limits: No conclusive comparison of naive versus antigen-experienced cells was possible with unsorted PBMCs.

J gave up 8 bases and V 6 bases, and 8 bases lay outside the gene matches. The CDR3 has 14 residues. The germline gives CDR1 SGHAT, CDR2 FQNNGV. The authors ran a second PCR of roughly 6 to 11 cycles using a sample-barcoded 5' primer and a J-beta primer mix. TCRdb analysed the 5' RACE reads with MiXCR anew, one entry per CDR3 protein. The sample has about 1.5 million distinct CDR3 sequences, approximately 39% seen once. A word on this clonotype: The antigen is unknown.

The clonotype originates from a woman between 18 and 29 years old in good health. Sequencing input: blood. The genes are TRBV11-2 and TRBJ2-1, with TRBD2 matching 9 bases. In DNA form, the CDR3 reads TGTGCCAGCAGAAAACTAGCGGGTACCTATGAGCAGTTCTTC. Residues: CASRKLAGTYEQFF.